Presented here are 22 T cell receptor beta chains from one specimen sequenced in a study of cytomegalovirus exposure and HLA in healthy donors. Researchers ran the PCR with 60 Vbeta and 13 Jbeta primers. TCRdb's copy holds only in-frame clones and misses some; the assay was immunoSEQ multiplex PCR. Among more than 65,000 clones, 74% were seen once, and the ten largest hold more than 9.5%. Sequences were obtained from PBMCs. The receptors were gathered from a woman aged 55-70 years in good health and CMV-seropositive.

J is TRBJ2-1 and V is TRBV6-5; D perhaps matches TRBD2 (5 bases). Trimming removed 2 bases at V and 3 bases at J, with 8 bases between. This CDR3 is 14 amino acids long. Germline V lookup: CDR1 MNHEY, CDR2 SVGAGI. DNA for the CDR3: TGTGCCAGCAGTTACGAGGGAAACTACAATGAGCAGTTCTTC. Translation gives CASSYEGNYNEQFF.

This clone was detected only a few times. J is TRBJ1-6 and V is TRBV6-5; TRBD1 is a possible D gene (5 bases). Per the germline V gene, CDR1 is MNHEY and CDR2 is SVGAGI. Trimming left V 6 bases short and J 5 bases short, with 14 bases between. The CDR3 is made up of 15 amino acids. The CDR3 loop reads CASRPTVTNNSPLHF. CDR3 DNA: TGTGCCAGCAGACCGACAGTGACGAATAATTCACCCCTCCACTTT.

There are a few counts of this clone. Written as DNA, the CDR3 is TGTGCCAGCAGTTACTCCGGCGGGCGAGGGGAAAAACTGTTTTTT. This translates into CASSYSGGRGEKLFF. The J gene is TRBJ1-4, the V gene TRBV6-5, with unresolved D. Germline lookup yields CDR1 MNHEY and CDR2 SVGAGI. The CDR3 extends over 15 amino acids. V was clipped by 0 bases and J by 8 bases, with 13 bases between them.

The chain combines TRBV14 with TRBJ2-2; 7 nucleotides agree with TRBD1. Germline assignment: CDR1 SGHDN and CDR2 FVKESK. Trimming took 4 bases from V and 5 from J; bases not matched to a gene: 10. CDR3 length: 16 residues. CDR3: CASSRNVGRGTGELFF. The CDR3 nucleotides are TGTGCCAGCAGCCGCAACGTGGGCAGGGGGACCGGGGAGCTGTTTTTT.

The genes are TRBV5-6 and TRBJ1-5, with TRBD1 matching over 8 bases. The V gene's germline CDR1 is SGHDT and CDR2 YYEEEE. Trimming removed 3 bases from V and 8 bases from J; junction bases left unmatched: 4. This CDR3 contains 13 residues. Written as DNA, the CDR3 is TGTGCCAGCAGCTGGCAGGGGGCAAAGCCCCAGCATTTT. Its protein is CASSWQGAKPQHF.

This clone was observed a handful of times. This sequence joins TRBV19 and TRBJ2-7, with a weak D call TRBD1 (5 bases). The CDR3 consists of 14 residues. Germline CDR1 and CDR2: LNHDA and SQIVND (reference sequence). Deletions cut 4 bases from V and 2 bases from J, with 12 bases between. The CDR3 is CASSTDIYPYEQYF. The CDR3 DNA is TGTGCCAGTAGTACGGACATCTACCCCTACGAGCAGTACTTC.

This clone was seen a handful of times. This may stem from a read error, because a much larger clone lies one nucleotide away. This sequence joins TRBV29-1 and TRBJ2-5, with D perhaps TRBD1 (7 bases). V lost 7 bases and J 2 bases, leaving 20 bases between the germline ends. The CDR3 contains 15 residues. CDR1 and CDR2 (germline): SQVTM, ANQGSEA. CDR3 sequence reads: CSGRGQRVLQETQYF. CDR3 nucleotides: TGCAGCGGGCGGGGACAGAGGGTCTTACAAGAGACCCAGTACTTC.

V is TRBV2 and J is TRBJ1-5; D uncertain. This CDR3 has 13 residues. With 3 bases removed from V and 2 bases from J, the gap between germline ends came to 5 bases. Germline lookup yields CDR1 SNHLY and CDR2 FYNNEI. The DNA of the CDR3 is TGTGCCAGCAGTGAGGAGCGCAATCAGCCCCAGCATTTT. Translating it yields CASSEERNQPQHF.

This clone was seen a handful of times. The rearrangement uses TRBV15 and TRBJ1-1; D gene ambiguous. CDR1 and CDR2 (germline): LNHNV, YYDKDF (reference sequence). Trimming took off 4 bases at V and 2 bases at J, with 11 bases between the two ends. The CDR3 contains 14 residues. CDR3 in amino acids: CATSNTRGNTEAFF. The CDR3 nucleotides are TGTGCCACCAGCAACACCCGGGGTAACACTGAAGCTTTCTTT.

The chain couples TRBV6-4 to TRBJ2-3, with a possible D match to TRBD1 (6 bases). This CDR3 comprises 13 residues. Trimming stripped 5 bases from V and 4 bases from J, with 10 bases between. Germline-derived CDR1 and CDR2 are MRHNA and SNTAGT. CDR3 bases: TGTGCCAGCAGTTCCACAGGGCCAGATACGCAGTATTTT. Its translation: CASSSTGPDTQYF.

The V call is TRBV10-3, the J call TRBJ2-2, with D tentatively TRBD1 (6 bases). CDR3 length: 14 residues. Germline assignment: CDR1 ENHRY and CDR2 SYGVKD. The V and J ends lost 9 bases and 5 bases respectively, with 16 bases between them. DNA of the CDR3: TGTGCCATGGGGGCAGCCGTAATAACCGGGGAGCTGTTTTTT. It codes for CAMGAAVITGELFF.

J is TRBJ2-1 and V is TRBV18; D is unclear. Germline lookup yields CDR1 KGHSH and CDR2 LQKENI. V lost 2 bases to trimming and J lost 0 bases, with 5 bases between them. CDR3 size: 14 residues. Here the CDR3 reads CASSPTASYNEQFF. Here the CDR3 DNA reads TGTGCCAGCTCACCAACAGCCTCCTACAATGAGCAGTTCTTC.

The V call is TRBV9, the J call TRBJ2-3, with 11 bases identical to TRBD2. J gave up 13 bases and V 4 bases, and 17 bases lay outside the gene matches. The CDR3 length is 16 residues. Per the germline V gene, CDR1 is SGDLS and CDR2 is YYNGEE. In DNA form, the CDR3 reads TGTGCCAGCAGCACTCGACTAGCGGGAATGACAGATAAGAAGTATTTT. Protein product: CASSTRLAGMTDKKYF.

This clone was recorded only once. V is TRBV4-2 and J is TRBJ2-7, with 7 bases identical to TRBD2. V dropped 0 bases and J dropped 1; count of bases not matched to a gene: 6. This CDR3 is built from 16 residues. CDR1 is LGHNA and CDR2 is YNFKEQ in the germline V gene. CDR3 sequence (DNA): TGTGCCAGCAGCCAAGATAACTCGCGGGGGTCCTACGAGCAGTACTTC. Amino acids: CASSQDNSRGSYEQYF.

This clone was recorded a few times. This chain joins TRBV5-4 and TRBJ1-2; 7 bases are shared with TRBD1. Trimming cost V 4 bases and J 4 bases; bases outside gene matches: 10. The CDR3 totals 15 residues. The germline V gene has CDR1 SGHNT and CDR2 YYREEE (reference sequence). The CDR3 sequence: CASSQPQGGPYGYTF. CDR3 DNA: TGTGCCAGCAGCCAACCCCAGGGGGGCCCCTATGGCTACACCTTC.

This chain connects TRBV5-4 to TRBJ2-7; TRBD1 aligns across 7 bases. The germline V gene has CDR1 SGHNT and CDR2 YYREEE (reference sequence). This CDR3 comprises 15 residues. The trim removed 4 bases at V and 1 base at J, leaving 8 bases unmatched. The CDR3 nucleotides read TGTGCCAGCAGCCCGACAGGGTCCCTTTCCTACGAGCAGTACTTC. It encodes CASSPTGSLSYEQYF. Based on the CDR3 plus reference TRBV5-4 and TRBJ2-7, the full variable domain is ETGVTQSPTHLIKTRGQQVTLRCSSQSGHNTVSWYQQALGQGPQFIFQYYREEENGRGNFPPRFSGLQFPNYSSELNVNALELDDSALYLCASSPTGSLSYEQYFGPGTRLTVT.

The chain couples TRBV5-1 to TRBJ2-3, with D tentatively TRBD1 (6 bases). V lost 0 bases, J lost 3 bases, and 8 bases lay in between. The CDR3 is made up of 14 amino acids. Germline V gives CDR1 SGHRS, CDR2 YFSETQ. The CDR3 DNA follows: TGCGCCAGCAGCTTGGTCCAGGGGACAGATACGCAGTATTTT. Amino acids: CASSLVQGTDTQYF.

The chain has TRBV30 and TRBJ1-1; 7 nucleotides agree with TRBD1. The CDR3 covers 13 residues. Germline-derived CDR1 and CDR2 are GTSNPN and SVGIG (reference sequence). The junction had 4 bases not matched to a gene; V was cut back by 2 bases and J by 4 bases. The CDR3 sequence is CAWSQGGGTEAFF. In nucleotides, the CDR3 is TGTGCCTGGAGTCAGGGGGGTGGCACTGAAGCTTTCTTT.

The gene calls are TRBV5-6 and TRBJ1-1, with a possible D match to TRBD1 (5 bases). CDR1 SGHDT and CDR2 YYEEEE come from the germline V gene. This CDR3 is 12 amino acids long. The V end lost 5 bases, the J end lost 5 bases, and 10 bases lay between the germline ends. The CDR3 DNA reads as TGTGCCAGCAGACTGGGGGGGACTGAAGCTTTCTTT. This codes for CASRLGGTEAFF.

The chain links TRBV4-1 to TRBJ2-7; 7 bases are a match to TRBD2. The CDR3 length is 12 residues. Trimming at V came to 5 bases and at J to 6 bases, leaving 4 bases not matched to a gene. Germline V gene data show CDR1 as MGHRA and CDR2 as YSYEKL. The CDR3 DNA reads TGCGCCAGCAGCGAAACGGGGGGCGAGCAGTACTTC. Amino acid sequence: CASSETGGEQYF.

The rearrangement uses TRBV7-6 and TRBJ2-7, with 8 nucleotides matching TRBD2. The germline gives CDR1 SGHVS, CDR2 FNYEAQ. V lost 3 bases and J lost 2; bases outside the gene matches: 3. There are 14 residues in the CDR3. For the CDR3, the DNA is TGTGCCAGCAGCTTGGGCGGGGGGCCCTACGAGCAGTACTTC. Protein sequence: CASSLGGGPYEQYF.

The chain has TRBV2 and TRBJ2-1; a possible D gene is TRBD2 (6 bases). The CDR3 sequence is 16 residues long. Deletions cut 6 bases from V and 2 bases from J, with 17 bases between. Per the germline V gene, CDR1 is SNHLY and CDR2 is FYNNEI. CDR3 region: CASRETMLATYNEQFF. The CDR3 bases are TGTGCCAGCAGAGAGACTATGCTAGCGACCTACAATGAGCAGTTCTTC.